This T cell receptor (beta chain) is drawn from a study of T cell changes during pregnancy in multiple sclerosis. Here immunoSEQ multiplex PCR was the method, and the copy in TCRdb shows in-frame clones only, minus some. The table lists about 36,000 clones, 93% of them singletons. This clone was seen a handful of times. CDR1 and CDR2 (germline): SGHNT, YYREEE (reference sequence). The CDR3 sequence is 15 residues long. After removal of 3 bases from V and 0 bases from J, the junction contained 5 bases not matched to a gene. Sequencing used CD4+ T cells from peripheral blood mononuclear cells, obtained in the first trimester of pregnancy. This sequence was found in a female donor with multiple sclerosis, enrolled in a pregnancy study. V is TRBV5-4 and J is TRBJ1-1; 7 bases are shared with TRBD1. In nucleotides, the CDR3 is TGTGCCAGCAGCTACCCAGGGGGGATGAACACTGAAGCTTTCTTT. It codes for CASSYPGGMNTEAFF.